A single sample gave rise to the 14 T cell receptor beta chains below, sequenced in a study of cytomegalovirus exposure and HLA in healthy donors. Repertoires were generated with immunoSEQ multiplex PCR, while TCRdb's copy carries only in-frame clones and drops some. Found here are about 160,000 clones, roughly 90% of them singletons; the top ten hold approximately 10%. Sequenced material: PBMCs. These TCRs come from a woman aged 18-29 years in good health and CMV-seropositive.

This chain connects TRBV15 to TRBJ2-2, with D possibly TRBD1 on 5 matching bases. Germline CDR1 LNHNV, CDR2 YYDKDF (reference sequence). The CDR3 is 15 residues long. The V and J ends lost 0 bases and 6 bases respectively, with 11 bases between them. CDR3 amino acids: CATSRDKQGPGELFF. In DNA form, the CDR3 reads TGTGCCACCAGCAGAGATAAGCAGGGCCCCGGGGAGCTGTTTTTT.

The chain has TRBV12-5 and TRBJ1-5; D is perhaps TRBD1 (5 bases). Germline V lookup: CDR1 LGHNT, CDR2 FRNRAP. Trimming removed 1 base from V and 6 bases from J, with 10 bases in between. This CDR3 is 14 amino acids long. The CDR3 DNA follows: TGTGCTAGTGGTTTGGGACAGATCTCTCAGCCCCAGCATTTT. It encodes CASGLGQISQPQHF. Looking up the rest from reference TRBV12-5 and TRBJ1-5 gives the full variable domain: DARVTQTPRHKVTEMGQEVTMRCQPILGHNTVFWYRQTMMQGLELLAYFRNRAPLDDSGMPKDRFSAEMPDATLATLKIQPSEPRDSAVYFCASGLGQISQPQHFGDGTRLSIL.

The J gene is TRBJ2-1, the V gene TRBV5-6; 8 positions match TRBD1. Germline V gene lookup returns CDR1 SGHDT and CDR2 YYEEEE. The length of the CDR3 is 15 residues. V lost 0 bases to trimming and J lost 6 bases; unmatched junction nucleotides: 5. CDR3 sequence: CASSLVSGGFNEQFF. The CDR3, as DNA: TGTGCCAGCAGCTTGGTCTCAGGGGGCTTCAATGAGCAGTTCTTC. The full variable domain, its missing parts supplied by reference TRBV5-6 and TRBJ2-1, is DAGVTQSPTHLIKTRGQQVTLRCSPKSGHDTVSWYQQALGQGPQFIFQYYEEEERQRGNFPDRFSGHQFPNYSSELNVNALLLGDSALYLCASSLVSGGFNEQFFGPGTRLTVL.

V gene TRBV4-1 combines with J gene TRBJ2-2; a weak D match, TRBD2 (5 bases). V lost 3 bases and J lost 5, with 10 bases in between. From germline, CDR1 is MGHRA and CDR2 YSYEKL. The CDR3 extends over 14 amino acids. CDR3 loop: CASSQITSTGELFF. As DNA, the CDR3 is TGCGCCAGCAGCCAGATAACTAGTACCGGGGAGCTGTTTTTT.

The chain links TRBV2 to TRBJ1-4; D is unclear. This CDR3 has 14 residues. Germline V CDR1 and CDR2: SNHLY, FYNNEI. Trimming removed 4 bases from V and 5 bases from J, with 11 bases in between. The CDR3 spells CASSVQSLNEKLFF. CDR3 DNA sequence: TGTGCCAGCAGTGTACAGTCCTTAAATGAAAAACTGTTTTTT. Using reference TRBV2 and TRBJ1-4 for the parts outside the CDR3, the full variable domain is EPEVTQTPSHQVTQMGQEVILRCVPISNHLYFYWYRQILGQKVEFLVSFYNNEISEKSEIFDDQFSVERPDGSNFTLKIRSTKLEDSAMYFCASSVQSLNEKLFFGSGTQLSVL.

V usage is TRBV11-2 and J usage is TRBJ2-7; possibly TRBD1 for D (5 bases). The CDR3 has 12 residues. Germline V lookup: CDR1 SGHAT, CDR2 FQNNGV. Between the trimmed V and J ends, which lost 4 bases and 5 bases, there was a span of 9 bases. The CDR3 coding sequence is TGTGCCAGCAGCTGGGGCAGGGACGAGCAGTACTTC. It encodes CASSWGRDEQYF.

This clone was recorded once. The rearrangement links TRBV28 to TRBJ1-4; unclear D gene. This CDR3 contains 16 residues. CDR1 and CDR2 from the germline V gene are MDHEN and SYDVKM. The V and J ends lost 7 bases and 4 bases respectively, with 19 bases between them. CDR3 sequence reads: CASNSPATGSNEKLFF. CDR3 in DNA: TGTGCCAGCAACTCTCCCGCGACGGGAAGTAATGAAAAACTGTTTTTT.

V gene TRBV4-2 combines with J gene TRBJ2-2; D is possibly TRBD2 (6 bases). This CDR3 is 17 amino acids long. The germline gives CDR1 LGHNA, CDR2 YNFKEQ. V was clipped by 0 bases and J by 2 bases, with 13 bases between them. As DNA, the CDR3 is TGTGCCAGCAGCCAAGATCTGGAGGGAGTAAACACCGGGGAGCTGTTTTTT. Its translation: CASSQDLEGVNTGELFF.

This sequence joins TRBV27 and TRBJ2-2; tentatively, D is TRBD2 (6 bases). V was shortened by 5 bases and J by 0 bases, with 16 bases between the two germline ends. The CDR3 loop spans 17 amino acids. Germline CDR1 reads MNHEY; CDR2 reads SMNVEV (reference sequence). The chain's CDR3 is CASSMDYSDTNTGELFF. The CDR3 DNA reads as TGTGCCAGCAGTATGGACTACAGTGATACGAACACCGGGGAGCTGTTTTTT.

The CDR3 DNA follows: TGTGCCAGCAGCTTAGTTGGTCAGGTCGGAACTGAAGCTTTCTTT. Its translation is CASSLVGQVGTEAFF. The chain recombines TRBV7-2 with TRBJ1-1; no clear D gene. This CDR3 has 15 residues. Germline V gives CDR1 SGHTA, CDR2 FQGNSA. The V end lost 1 base, the J end lost 5 bases, and 14 bases lay between the germline ends. The variable domain in full, with the rest retrieved from reference TRBV7-2 and TRBJ1-1, is GAGVSQSPSNKVTEKGKDVELRCDPISGHTALYWYRQSLGQGLEFLIYFQGNSAPDKSGLPSDRFSAERTGGSVSTLTIQRTQQEDSAVYLCASSLVGQVGTEAFFGQGTRLTVV.

The gene calls are TRBV6-1 and TRBJ1-2, with D possibly being TRBD1 (5 bases). Germline V gene lookup returns CDR1 MNHNS and CDR2 SASEGT. V was shortened by 2 bases and J by 4 bases, with 17 bases between the two germline ends. The CDR3 is 16 amino acids. The CDR3 coding sequence is TGTGCCAGCAGTGAAAGGTATCCGGAAAGGGGCTATGGCTACACCTTC. Translating gives CASSERYPERGYGYTF.

The genes are TRBV4-1 and TRBJ2-1; D is unresolved. The CDR3 is 15 residues long. Germline CDR1 MGHRA, CDR2 YSYEKL. Trimming removed 0 bases from V and 8 bases from J, with 14 bases in between. CDR3 region: CASSQEFPSPYEQFF. The CDR3 coding sequence is TGCGCCAGCAGCCAAGAGTTCCCTTCCCCCTATGAGCAGTTCTTC.

The rearrangement links TRBV6-5 to TRBJ1-2; 10 nucleotides match TRBD1. The ends lost 8 bases at V and 0 bases at J; junction bases unmatched: 6. This CDR3 spans 15 amino acids. Germline V gives CDR1 MNHEY, CDR2 SVGAGI. DNA for the CDR3: TGTGCCAGCCTAGGACAGGGGGTAGCTAACTATGGCTACACCTTC. Encoded protein: CASLGQGVANYGYTF.

The chain joins TRBV14 to TRBJ2-3; D possibly corresponds to TRBD2 (5 bases). From germline, CDR1 is SGHDN and CDR2 FVKESK. This CDR3 is built from 15 residues. V was shortened by 0 bases and J by 2 bases, with 9 bases between the two germline ends. CDR3 nucleotides: TGTGCCAGCAGCCAAGATTCGCGGGTCACAGATACGCAGTATTTT. This gives the protein CASSQDSRVTDTQYF.